This TCR beta chain was identified in a study of blood T cell repertoires in COVID-19 (TCRdb year 2020). In terms of the full investigation: Collaborator samples came from the United States, Italy and Spain and covered acute and convalescent phases of COVID-19. The material from the prospective study consisted of cDNA or gDNA derived from T cells, B-cell-depleted T cells, or PBMCs. Deeply sampled blood TCRbeta repertoires from subjects exposed to, actively infected with, or recovered from COVID-19 were included in the dataset. The repertoires were released in a freely available public database intended as a resource for research on the immune response to SARS-CoV-2. Samples came from the ongoing ImmuneRACE study (first 160 participants) plus 1,254 subjects from 6 global collaborators. The sample metadata nearly always contained a de-identified subject ID, COVID-19 status, age in years and sex. Where available, HLA class I and class II types were obtained from metadata supplied by the sample provider rather than from assay-based typing. The paper as a whole reports these results and caveats: Clinical and demographic metadata were provided uncurated, with the amount varying by source and participant.

Reading from cysteine to phenylalanine, the CDR3 counts 16 amino acids. Kept here is only the CDR3 DNA, which spans 48 bases and is read in frame from base 1. CDR1 and CDR2 are read off the germline V gene (reference sequence) as MNHEY and SMNVEV. Trimmed from V: 3 bases; trimmed from J: 6 bases; junction bases lacking a gene match: 13. In regard to this clone: No cognate antigen has been identified for it. No base-level quality is on record; no much larger clone is a single base apart.

One collaborating source in Seattle enrolled patients during active infection and followed them longitudinally through the course of disease. The collaborating institutions used their own protocols to collect whole blood in K2EDTA tubes. For TCRbeta analysis, collaborator samples were shipped as frozen whole blood, as isolated PBMCs, or as DNA extracted from either sample type. TCRbeta CDR3 regions were amplified from genomic DNA using the immunoSEQ Assay, a bias-controlled multiplex PCR. From the authors' description of their analysis: Within the assay, amplification of reference gene primers was used to estimate how many nucleated cells each sample contained. To quantify the absolute abundance of each unique TCRbeta CDR3 rearrangement, sequence reads were collapsed and filtered. For each sample, productive Simpson clonality was calculated as the square root of Simpson's diversity index across productive rearrangements. In its TCRdb copy, this immuneACCESS table keeps in-frame sequences only and misses some clones. Where compared with another copy, unresolved V genes explain less than half of these, and the others have no known cause. The V and J calls and clone size come from that table; D and trimming were worked out from the DNA. The sample table contains 200,000 to 250,000 clones; only one count was recorded for 70% to 85% of them. The top ten clones comprise around 7.8% of the sample.

The origin of this receptor is a woman older than 75 with COVID-19, enrolled during active disease. Sequencing was carried out using peripheral blood. This receptor chain uses TRBV27 and TRBJ1-2; TRBD1 lines up with 7 middle nucleotides. The DNA is as follows: TGTGCCAGCAGTTTGAGAACAGGGGCCGCGGCCGATGGCTACACCTTC. This translates into CASSLRTGAAADGYTF.